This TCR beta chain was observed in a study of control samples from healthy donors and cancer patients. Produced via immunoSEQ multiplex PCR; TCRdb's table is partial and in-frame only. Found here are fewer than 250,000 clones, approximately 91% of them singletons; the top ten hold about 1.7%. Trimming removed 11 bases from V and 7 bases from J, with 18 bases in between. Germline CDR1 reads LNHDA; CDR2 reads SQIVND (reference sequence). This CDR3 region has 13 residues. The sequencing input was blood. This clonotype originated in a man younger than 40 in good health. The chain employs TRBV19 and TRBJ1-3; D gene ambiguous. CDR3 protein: CASVEVPWNTIYF. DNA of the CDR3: TGTGCCTCGGTGGAGGTCCCATGGAACACCATATATTTT.